Below are 9 T cell receptor beta chains sequenced from a single sample in a study of a mutant IDH1 vaccine in newly diagnosed glioma. Assay: immunoSEQ multiplex PCR; the TCRdb copy retains only in-frame clones and omits some. Of about 30,000 clones in the sample, around 80% were seen once. Time point denoted: week 23, last vaccination. Alongside topical imiquimod, each dose of vaccine comprised 300 ug of mutant IDH1 20-mer peptide. No cognate antigen is known for these TCRs. The sequencing here drew on PBMCs, taken from a glioma patient whose treatment included an IDH1 peptide vaccine. All receptors derive from a woman in her late teens or twenties with glioma.

This chain uses TRBV14 with TRBJ2-7; D call uncertain. V was shortened by 1 base and J by 4 bases, with 5 bases between the two germline ends. From germline, CDR1 is SGHDN and CDR2 FVKESK. The length of the CDR3 is 12 residues. CDR3 nucleotides: TGTGCCAGCAGCCAAGTGGATTACGAGCAGTACTTC. This sequence encodes CASSQVDYEQYF.

The chain recombines TRBV6-1 with TRBJ2-7, with 9 bases aligning to TRBD1. The CDR3 spans 19 residues. The V segment lost 0 bases and the J segment 3 bases; nucleotides outside the gene matches: 15. Per germline, CDR1 MNHNS and CDR2 SASEGT. CDR3 coding DNA: TGTGCCAGCAGTGAAGCCGGGACAGGGAAATTCGCGCTTAACTACGAGCAGTACTTC. Residues: CASSEAGTGKFALNYEQYF.

Concerning this clone: One end of the junction does not line up with germline, which may come from a read error. The rearrangement joins TRBV7-7 to TRBJ2-7; D call uncertain. Germline CDR1 and CDR2: SSHAT and FNYEAQ (reference sequence). CDR3 length: 13 amino acids. CDR3 residues: CASSRKASYEQYF. The CDR3 DNA sequence: TGTGCTAGCAGCCGTAAGGCGTCCTACGAGCAGTACTTC.

The chain uses TRBV11-3 and TRBJ1-4; D perhaps matches TRBD1 (5 bases). V lost 5 bases, J lost 5 bases, and 12 bases lay in between. Germline V lookup: CDR1 SGHNT, CDR2 YENEEA. This CDR3 is 14 amino acids long. In DNA form, the CDR3 reads TGTGCCAGCAGCCCGCACGGGGCAAATGAAAAACTGTTTTTT. Translating it yields CASSPHGANEKLFF. Complete variable domain (other parts from reference TRBV11-3 and TRBJ1-4): EAGVVQSPRYKIIEKKQPVAFWCNPISGHNTLYWYLQNLGQGPELLIRYENEEAVDDSQLPKDRFSAERLKGVDSTLKIQPAELGDSAVYLCASSPHGANEKLFFGSGTQLSVL.

This chain uses TRBV7-9 with TRBJ2-3, with 7 positions matching TRBD1. CDR1 and CDR2 (germline): SEHNR, FQNEAQ (reference sequence). The CDR3 is made up of 15 amino acids. V lost 2 bases and J lost 2; bases outside the gene matches: 4. The CDR3 DNA reads as TGTGCCAGCAGCTTAAAGACAGGGCTCACAGATACGCAGTATTTT. Amino acid sequence: CASSLKTGLTDTQYF.

The chain uses TRBV10-3 and TRBJ1-5; D unclear. V lost 10 bases and J lost 0, with 16 bases in between. The CDR3 consists of 15 residues. Germline lookup yields CDR1 ENHRY and CDR2 SYGVKD. CDR3 sequence reads: CATPVVRDSNQPQHF. CDR3 in DNA: TGTGCCACCCCGGTCGTCCGGGATAGCAATCAGCCCCAGCATTTT.

This CDR3 reads CASSLLTGGSTDTQYF. CDR3 bases: TGCGCCAGCAGCTTGCTTACGGGGGGGAGCACAGATACGCAGTATTTT. This sequence joins TRBV5-1 and TRBJ2-3; TRBD2 agrees at 8 bases. After removal of 1 base from V and 0 bases from J, the junction contained 4 bases not matched to a gene. Looked up from germline, CDR1 is SGHRS and CDR2 is YFSETQ. The CDR3 sequence is 16 residues long.

V gene TRBV15 combines with J gene TRBJ1-5; D is unresolved. CDR1 and CDR2 from the germline V gene are LNHNV and YYDKDF (reference sequence). The CDR3 has 14 residues. V was cut by 1 base and J by 5 bases, with 9 bases left in between. In DNA form, the CDR3 reads TGTGCCACCAGCAGAGTAGGGAATGATCAGCCCCAGCATTTT. Translation: CATSRVGNDQPQHF.

The chain links TRBV30 to TRBJ2-5; no clear D gene. Per the germline V gene, CDR1 is GTSNPN and CDR2 is SVGIG (reference sequence). The CDR3 length is 15 residues. Trimming took 2 bases from V and 2 from J, leaving 15 bases between them. The CDR3 DNA follows: TGTGCCTGGAGTTCGAACGCTGCTACACAAGAGACCCAGTACTTC. Its protein product is CAWSSNAATQETQYF.